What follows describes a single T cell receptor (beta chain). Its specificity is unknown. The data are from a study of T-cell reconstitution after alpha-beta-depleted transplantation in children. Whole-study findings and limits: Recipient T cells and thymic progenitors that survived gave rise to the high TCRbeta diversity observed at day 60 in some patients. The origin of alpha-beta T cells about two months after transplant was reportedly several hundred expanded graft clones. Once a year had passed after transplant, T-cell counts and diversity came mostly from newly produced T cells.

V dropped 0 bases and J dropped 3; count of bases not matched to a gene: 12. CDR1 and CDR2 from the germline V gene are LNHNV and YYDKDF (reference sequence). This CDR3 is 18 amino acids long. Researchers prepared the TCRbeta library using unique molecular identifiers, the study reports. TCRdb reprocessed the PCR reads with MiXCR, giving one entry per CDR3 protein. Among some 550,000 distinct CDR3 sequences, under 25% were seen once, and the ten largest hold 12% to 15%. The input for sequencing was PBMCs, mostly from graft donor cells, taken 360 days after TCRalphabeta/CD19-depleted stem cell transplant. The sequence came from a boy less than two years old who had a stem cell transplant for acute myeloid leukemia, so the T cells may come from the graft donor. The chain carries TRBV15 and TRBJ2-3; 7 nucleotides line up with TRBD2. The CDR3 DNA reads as TGTGCCACCAGCAGAGATCTTTGGGTCTCCGGGGGGACAGATACGCAGTATTTT. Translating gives CATSRDLWVSGGTDTQYF.